This T cell receptor (beta chain) was sequenced for a study of cytomegalovirus exposure and HLA in healthy donors. Across the study: Counted in an early data release were approximately 85 million unique TCRs from HLA-typed donors. Broader study findings: TRBV6-2, TRBV6-3 and some other V segments were unresolvable in 87-base-pair reads. In vitro experiments confirmed that a few CMV-associated chains were specific for CMV antigens.

A word on this clone: As yet, its antigen is unknown.

13 Jbeta primers and 60 Vbeta primers were used for the PCR. Assay used: immunoSEQ multiplex PCR; TCRdb lists only in-frame clones, some missing. Among under 110,000 clones listed, 65% to 80% were seen once. There are 23 residues in the CDR3. The chain combines TRBV21-1 with TRBJ2-5; TRBD2 was called by the table and not checked on the DNA. TRBV21-1 is recorded as a pseudogene. The TCR originated in a woman aged 40 to 50 in good health and CMV-seronegative. Material: PBMCs. CDR3 loop: CASSNPRAGVRAAGDEVPETQYF. As DNA, the CDR3 is TGTGCCAGCAGCAACCCCCGGGCGGGGGTCCGAGCAGCGGGAGATGAGGTTCCAGAGACCCAGTACTTC.